In this sample, the clone carrying this TCR beta chain turned up once. Its specificity is not known. This sample is part of a study of OX40 agonist ivuxolimab in advanced cancers. As for the study in general: Patients undergoing dose escalation presented with hepatocellular carcinoma, melanoma, renal cell or head and neck cancer. Three individuals attained partial responses, comprising one hepatocellular carcinoma case and two cutaneous melanoma cases. Study-wide results and limits: The average count of expanded clones was higher among CD8+ T cells than among CD4+.

Collection of blood occurred at baseline, at cycle 4 day 1, and at cycle 7 day 1. V lost 4 bases and J lost 2; bases outside the gene matches: 4. The CDR3 is 14 residues long. Per the germline V gene, CDR1 is MNHNS and CDR2 is SASEGT. Method: immunoSEQ multiplex PCR; TCRdb's copy keeps in-frame clones and lacks some. The data show about 150,000 clones, with roughly nine tenths seen just once and less than 1.1% held by the top ten. The specimen was CD4+ or CD8+ T cells sorted from blood, collected in a trial of the OX40 agonist ivuxolimab. The V call is TRBV6-1, the J call TRBJ2-5, with TRBD2 identical over 7 bases. This TCR came from an adult with an advanced solid tumor such as melanoma, head and neck, liver or kidney cancer. CDR3 residues: CASSVAGQQETQYF. CDR3 nucleotide sequence: TGTGCCAGCAGTGTAGCGGGCCAACAAGAGACCCAGTACTTC.